This T cell receptor beta chain stems from a study of cytomegalovirus exposure and HLA in healthy donors. Sequenced by immunoSEQ multiplex PCR; TCRdb stores in-frame clones only, minus some. The data hold about 160,000 clones, with about 90% observed a single time. CDR1 SNHLY and CDR2 FYNNEI come from the germline V gene. V lost 6 bases to trimming and J lost 5 bases; unmatched junction nucleotides: 5. The CDR3 runs 14 residues. These donors were members of the roughly 120-subject validation cohort, a group separate from the roughly 670-subject first cohort. Sequencing was performed on PBMCs. The receptor's source is a young man in good health and CMV-seropositive. The genes are TRBV2 and TRBJ1-5, with 9 bases aligning to TRBD1. CDR3 sequence (DNA): TGTGCCAGCAGCTTACAGGGGGCTGATCAGCCCCAGCATTTT. It specifies CASSLQGADQPQHF.